This T cell receptor beta chain came from a study of cytomegalovirus exposure and HLA in healthy donors. Study at large: Findings of an earlier analysis included some 110 million unique TCR beta sequences from roughly 180 million T cells.

PCR primers comprised 60 Vbeta and 13 Jbeta primers. This table comes from immunoSEQ multiplex PCR, and its TCRdb copy is limited to in-frame clones, with some not included. The table lists 50,000 to 60,000 clones. To note about this clone: Its antigen remains unknown. The junction departs from germline at one end; a sequencing error may be responsible.

The study's findings and limits: The authors later found HLA-associated TCR beta chains more clonally expanded than equally common others. Later on, an analysis found that several of the most significant clusters appeared to be linked to common viral pathogens, which included parvovirus B19. The authors judged a highly shared variant cluster likely a sequencing artifact.

The CDR3 runs 14 residues. The germline V gene has CDR1 MNHNS and CDR2 SASEGT. The V call is TRBV6-1, the J call TRBJ2-7; 16 nucleotides line up with TRBD2. This sequence originates from a male donor in good health and CMV-seronegative. The specimen was PBMCs. Here the CDR3 reads CASSAGTSGGERYF. For the CDR3, the DNA is TGTGCCAGCAGCGCTGGGACTAGCGGGGGGGAGCGGTACTTC.